This T cell receptor (beta chain) was identified during a study of blood T cells in healthy people across ages (dated by TCRdb to 2014 to 2015). Context from the whole study: Template switching captured roughly one uniquely barcoded TCR beta cDNA molecule per two T cells in model experiments. The study measured age-related changes in TCR beta repertoire diversity using deep sequencing normalized with unique cDNA molecular identifiers. To avoid experimental bias, donors of different ages were spread randomly across the sequencing lanes. Two additional independent replicas of 1 million unique cDNA reads from the same blood draw were analyzed for two donors (one aged 18 to 29 and one aged 80 or older). Four age groups were formed from the donors: young (average roughly 15 years), middle-aged (more than 35), aged (roughly 56) and long-lived (82).

The receptor library was made with 5' RACE. The sequencer was an Illumina HiSeq 2500. A second PCR of about 6 to 11 cycles was performed with a sample-barcoded 5' primer and a J-beta primer mix. A template-switch 5' adaptor carrying 12 random nucleotides introduced a unique molecular identifier onto each TCR beta cDNA molecule. Each sample yielded at least 2.5 million CDR3-containing paired-end reads. The Mint cDNA synthesis kit, primed by a TRBC-specific oligonucleotide, was used to synthesize first-strand cDNA from all RNA. All cDNA was treated with uracil-DNA glycosylase and then went through a first 18-cycle PCR with the universal primers M1SS and BC2_uni_R. Under the source paper's analysis protocol: Each sample was normalized by randomly selecting 1 million high-quality reads, each carrying a distinct molecular identifier. Instead of being binned into consensus sequences, reads that shared molecular identifiers were thrown out. CDR3 identification, clonotype clustering and error correction used MiTCR with a Q25 quality threshold and the strictest error-elimination algorithm. Lower-bound total TCR beta diversity was estimated with a nonparametric unseen species model using Euler transformation. TCRdb reanalyzed the raw reads on its own, using fastp at Q25 for trimming and MiXCR for clone calling, and kept in-frame beta chains. For every CDR3 protein sequence, its rows merge into one entry that carries the most common genes and DNA. The V and J calls and clone size are TCRdb's, not the authors'. The table for this sample lists over 1,300,000 distinct CDR3 sequences; around 55% of them were counted only once. Together, the top ten hold over 5% of the sample.

The investigation overall reported the following: Conclusive comparison of naive and antigen-experienced compartments was prevented by the profiling of bulk unsorted PBMCs. Compared with the aged group, the long-lived group had more naive CD4+ T cells, fewer expanded clones and increased TCR diversity, a pattern suggesting age selection. Estimates of total diversity based on one million sequenced T cells were considered lower bounds and underestimates. Donor CMV infection status was unknown, potentially confounding age-related changes in expanded clonotypes. As age increased, observed TCR beta diversity per million T cells dropped in a roughly linear way, and a significant reduction was already evident by age about 40. The percentage of naive T cells measured by flow cytometry correlated strongly with observed TCR beta diversity.

The roughly 37 donors, aged about 6 to 100 years, were systemically healthy Caucasian individuals from Russia. Each donor gave 9 to 10 milliliters of peripheral blood, collected into EDTA-treated Vacutainer tubes. Ficoll-Paque density-gradient centrifugation was used to isolate PBMCs, with at least 6 million per sample. Trizol reagent was used to extract total RNA from PBMCs, with at least 6 micrograms per sample. For every donor, an aliquot of PBMCs went through flow cytometry to measure the percentages of naive CD45RAhigh/CD27high T cells. Concerning this clonotype itself: Its antigen is unknown. Base qualities are not at hand, and no much larger clone is one base apart.

Its CDR3 holds 11 amino acids, cysteine through phenylalanine. Only the CDR3 part of the read is kept: 33 bases, read in frame from the first base. V is pared back by 3 bases and J by 7 bases, with 6 bases lying between the germline termini. The sequenced sample was blood. The clonotype was recovered from a man aged 18-30 years in good health. The chain was built from TRBV12-3 or TRBV12-4 and TRBJ1-2, with no D gene named confidently. The nucleotide sequence reads TGTGCCAGCAGTTTTGTTGGTGGCTACACCTTC. It codes for CASSFVGGYTF.